This TCR beta chain was sequenced for a study of a mutant IDH1 vaccine in newly diagnosed glioma. Study context: The earlier regimen, radiotherapy, temozolomide, or both, was most often both. Broader study findings: With respect to changes in top peripheral T cell clonotypes, pseudoprogression seemed unrelated.

Deletions cut 2 bases from V and 0 bases from J, with 12 bases between. The length of the CDR3 is 16 residues. Germline V gives CDR1 MDHEN, CDR2 SYDVKM. The sample's time point: week 23, last vaccination. What each vaccine dose contained was 300 ug of mutant IDH1 20-mer peptide, accompanied by topical imiquimod. Generated by immunoSEQ multiplex PCR, the TCRdb table keeps only in-frame clones and is missing some. The profile shows around 76,000 clones, 85% of them singletons. Points on this clone: Its antigen is currently unknown.

This TCR derives from a woman aged 45-65 years with glioma. The V call is TRBV28, the J call TRBJ2-3; a weak D match, TRBD1 (5 bases). The specimen comprised PBMCs, sampled from a glioma patient whose treatment included an IDH1 peptide vaccine. The CDR3 loop is CASSLVETGSTDTQYF. Here the CDR3 DNA reads TGTGCCAGCAGTTTAGTTGAAACAGGAAGCACAGATACGCAGTATTTT.